These 8 T cell receptor beta chains originate from one sample sequenced in a study of blood T cells in healthy people across ages. The use of a sample-barcoded 5' primer and a J-beta primer mix characterized a second PCR of 7 to 11 cycles. Each CDR3 protein is one row after TCRdb ran MiXCR on the 5' RACE reads. The table records 600,000 to 800,000 distinct CDR3 sequences, 20% to 25% of them present only once. Sequencing was performed on blood. Receptors originate from a man aged 70-80 years in good health.

The V gene is TRBV12-3 or TRBV12-4, the J gene TRBJ2-1; the match to TRBD2 covers 8 bases. CDR3 length: 15 residues. After removal of 5 bases from V and 4 bases from J, the junction contained 7 bases not matched to a gene. The CDR3 here is CASSAAGEGYNEQFF. CDR3 DNA sequence: TGTGCCAGCAGTGCAGCGGGAGAGGGGTACAATGAGCAGTTCTTC.

This rearrangement joins TRBV10-1 to TRBJ2-3; TRBD1 aligns across 7 bases. Trimming at V came to 4 bases and at J to 1 base, leaving 2 bases not matched to a gene. Germline V gene lookup returns CDR1 WNHNN and CDR2 SYGVQD (reference sequence). The CDR3 runs 14 residues. The DNA for the CDR3 is TGCGCCAGCAGTGCTGACAGGGGCACAGATACGCAGTATTTT. Translated: CASSADRGTDTQYF.

This clonotype turned up a few times. The chain recombines TRBV29-1 with TRBJ1-2; no reliable D call. The CDR3 has 12 amino acids. In germline, CDR1 is SQVTM, CDR2 ANQGSEA. V shed 3 bases and J shed 2 bases, with 7 bases lying between them. CDR3 sequence: CSVDTGNYGYTF. The CDR3 bases are TGCAGCGTTGATACGGGGAACTATGGCTACACCTTC.

The rearrangement uses TRBV29-1 and TRBJ2-5, with D unresolved. The CDR3 runs to 12 residues. Germline-derived CDR1 and CDR2 are SQVTM and ANQGSEA. V was shortened by 4 bases and J by 2 bases, with 8 bases between the two germline ends. The CDR3 region has the DNA TGCAGCGTTGTGGAGCGTCAAGAGACCCAGTACTTC. It codes for CSVVERQETQYF. The full variable domain, completed using reference TRBV29-1 and TRBJ2-5, is SAVISQKPSRDICQRGTSLTIQCQVDSQVTMMFWYRQQPGQSLTLIATANQGSEATYESGFVIDKFPISRPNLTFSTLTVSNMSPEDSSIYLCSVVERQETQYFGPGTRLLVL.

The sample holds many counts of this clonotype. V is TRBV7-8 and J is TRBJ2-7; maybe TRBD1 (5 bases). Germline V CDR1 and CDR2: SGHVS, FQNEAQ. V lost 3 bases and J lost 2, with 17 bases in between. CDR3 length: 16 residues. The CDR3 region has the DNA TGTGCCAGCAGCTTCCCGCAGGGTACCTCGACCTACGAGCAGTACTTC. Its protein is CASSFPQGTSTYEQYF.

In this sample, this clonotype turned up a few times. V is TRBV29-1 and J is TRBJ2-7; D gene unclear. CDR1 SQVTM and CDR2 ANQGSEA come from the germline V gene. The CDR3 runs 11 residues. The V end lost 4 bases, the J end lost 0 bases, and 4 bases lay between the germline ends. The CDR3 loop is CSVVASYEQYF. DNA for the CDR3: TGCAGCGTTGTCGCCTCCTACGAGCAGTACTTC.

J is TRBJ1-4 and V is TRBV28; D is unclear. Germline V lookup: CDR1 MDHEN, CDR2 SYDVKM. V was shortened by 3 bases and J by 5 bases, with 16 bases between the two germline ends. The CDR3 runs to 16 residues. In nucleotides, the CDR3 is TGTGCCAGCAGTTTTTCCCAAAACGCCCGAAATGAAAAACTGTTTTTT. The encoded protein is CASSFSQNARNEKLFF.

This clonotype was seen ten or more times. This rearrangement joins TRBV29-1 to TRBJ1-1; no clear D gene. CDR3 length: 12 amino acids. Trimming cost V 6 bases and J 7 bases, with 15 bases left between them. CDR1 is SQVTM, CDR2 ANQGSEA, per germline. The CDR3 region has the DNA TGCAGCGTGGCGACGAAAGCTATTGAAGCTTTCTTT. Translation: CSVATKAIEAFF. The full variable domain, its missing parts supplied by reference TRBV29-1 and TRBJ1-1, is SAVISQKPSRDICQRGTSLTIQCQVDSQVTMMFWYRQQPGQSLTLIATANQGSEATYESGFVIDKFPISRPNLTFSTLTVSNMSPEDSSIYLCSVATKAIEAFFGQGTRLTVV.